These 21 T cell receptor beta chains share one sample of origin, sequenced in a study of OX40 agonist ivuxolimab in advanced cancers. The method was immunoSEQ multiplex PCR; TCRdb's version includes in-frame clones alone and lacks a portion of them. The table has tens of thousands of clones, roughly 81% seen once. Sequenced here: CD4+ or CD8+ T cells sorted from blood, sampled in a trial of the OX40 agonist ivuxolimab. Receptors originate from an adult with an advanced solid tumor such as melanoma, head and neck, liver or kidney cancer.

This clone was recorded once. This chain links TRBV5-3 with TRBJ2-1, with no clear D. TRBV5-3 belongs to the ORF category, with a function that is uncertain. This CDR3 has 14 residues. Trimming removed 4 bases at V and 8 bases at J, with 16 bases between. CDR3 sequence reads: CARSNGLNPDEQFF. CDR3 DNA: TGTGCCAGAAGCAACGGTCTCAACCCCGATGAGCAGTTCTTC.

The chain combines TRBV6-5 with TRBJ1-5; D remains ambiguous. The V end was cut by 8 bases, the J end by 4 bases, with 12 bases between. Germline lookup yields CDR1 MNHEY and CDR2 SVGAGI. The CDR3 spans 13 residues. The CDR3 nucleotides are TGTGCCAGCGCGGGGTACCCTAATCAGCCCCAGCATTTT. Translated, it gives CASAGYPNQPQHF.

The chain employs TRBV6-4 and TRBJ1-4; tentative D call: TRBD1 (6 bases). The CDR3 contains 14 residues. The germline gives CDR1 MRHNA, CDR2 SNTAGT. Trimming left V 5 bases short and J 4 bases short, with 11 bases between. The CDR3 nucleotides read TGTGCCAGCAGTTATGGACAGCATAATGAAAAACTGTTTTTT. This codes for CASSYGQHNEKLFF.

The V and J genes are TRBV6-1 and TRBJ1-4, with D possibly matching TRBD1 (5 bases). V lost 7 bases and J lost 8, with 11 bases in between. Germline-derived CDR1 and CDR2 are MNHNS and SASEGT. The CDR3 runs 12 residues. The CDR3: CASIGGGEKLFF. The CDR3 nucleotides read TGTGCCAGCATCGGGGGGGGAGAAAAACTGTTTTTT.

The chain links TRBV2 to TRBJ2-7, with D perhaps matching TRBD1 or TRBD2 (5 bases each). CDR1 is SNHLY, CDR2 FYNNEI, per germline. V was pared by 7 bases and J by 2 bases, with 15 bases between. The CDR3 has 14 residues. In nucleotides, the CDR3 is TGTGCCAGCACCGAGATCCAGGGACCCTACGAGCAGTACTTC. Its protein is CASTEIQGPYEQYF.

The chain employs TRBV10-3 and TRBJ2-3; D is undetermined. The CDR3 spans 14 residues. Trimming took off 2 bases at V and 2 bases at J, with 8 bases between the two ends. Germline-derived CDR1 and CDR2 are ENHRY and SYGVKD. The CDR3 sequence: CAISEIAYTDTQYF. CDR3 coding DNA: TGTGCCATCAGTGAGATAGCCTACACAGATACGCAGTATTTT.

The chain carries TRBV11-2 and TRBJ2-1; tentative D call: TRBD2 (5 bases). Germline V gene sequence: CDR1 SGHAT, CDR2 FQNNGV. With 5 bases removed from V and 12 bases from J, the gap between germline ends came to 14 bases. This CDR3 spans 12 amino acids. CDR3 DNA sequence: TGTGCCAGCAGCCTTGGACTGGACGCGCAGTTCTTC. This sequence encodes CASSLGLDAQFF.

As DNA, the CDR3 is TGTGCCAGCAGCGCGGCCCGCCGGGGGTACGAGCAGTACTTC. It yields the protein CASSAARRGYEQYF. The chain is built from TRBV5-6 and TRBJ2-7; tentatively, D is TRBD2 (6 bases). Per germline, CDR1 SGHDT and CDR2 YYEEEE. V was trimmed by 4 bases and J by 4 bases, leaving 15 bases between them. This CDR3 spans 14 amino acids.

V gene TRBV7-9 combines with J gene TRBJ2-7; D is possibly TRBD2 (5 bases). The germline V gene encodes CDR1 SEHNR and CDR2 FQNEAQ (reference sequence). The CDR3 consists of 14 residues. V was pared by 1 base and J by 6 bases, with 13 bases between. CDR3 nucleotide sequence: TGTGCCAGCAGCTTAGTTCCTAGCATAAGCGAGCAGTACTTC. It codes for CASSLVPSISEQYF.

The rearrangement uses TRBV19 and TRBJ2-5; 7 bases are shared with TRBD1. CDR1 and CDR2 from the germline V gene are LNHDA and SQIVND (reference sequence). V lost 7 bases to trimming and J lost 3 bases; unmatched junction nucleotides: 11. The CDR3 is made up of 15 amino acids. The CDR3 DNA follows: TGTGCCAGTACCCCCGGGACAGTCACGAAAGAGACCCAGTACTTC. Amino acid sequence: CASTPGTVTKETQYF.

The chain is built from TRBV7-9 and TRBJ2-5, with 7 bases fitting TRBD1. This CDR3 comprises 15 residues. The J segment lost 5 bases and the V segment lost 5 bases, leaving 11 bases of the junction unmatched. Germline CDR1 SEHNR, CDR2 FQNEAQ (reference sequence). The CDR3 nucleotides read TGTGCCAGCAGCCAGGTGACAGGGATAATGGAGACCCAGTACTTC. It is translated as CASSQVTGIMETQYF.

This chain links TRBV28 with TRBJ2-4; TRBD1 matches at 12 bases. The J segment lost 3 bases and the V segment lost 3 bases, leaving 9 bases of the junction unmatched. Germline CDR1 is MDHEN and CDR2 is SYDVKM. The CDR3 contains 18 residues. This CDR3 reads CASSFFGTGGAGKNIQYF. CDR3 nucleotides: TGTGCCAGCAGTTTCTTTGGGACAGGGGGCGCGGGCAAAAACATTCAGTACTTC. Based on the CDR3 plus reference TRBV28 and TRBJ2-4, the full variable domain is DVKVTQSSRYLVKRTGEKVFLECVQDMDHENMFWYRQDPGLGLRLIYFSYDVKMKEKGDIPEGYSVSREKKERFSLILESASTNQTSMYLCASSFFGTGGAGKNIQYFGAGTRLSVL.

This chain joins TRBV7-2 and TRBJ2-1; TRBD2 matches 15 bases. The V gene's germline CDR1 is SGHTA and CDR2 FQGNSA. V lost 5 bases to trimming and J lost 8 bases; unmatched junction nucleotides: 10. The CDR3 has 17 residues. CDR3 sequence: CASSPRWGLAGGDEQFF. CDR3 bases: TGTGCCAGCAGCCCCCGTTGGGGACTAGCGGGAGGTGATGAGCAGTTCTTC.

The CDR3 region has the DNA TGTGCCACCTCCCTGCCCGGGGAGCTGTTTTTT. It codes for CATSLPGELFF. V usage is TRBV6-6 and J usage is TRBJ2-2; no clear D. The CDR3 covers 11 residues. Germline V gene lookup returns CDR1 MNHNY and CDR2 SVGAGI (reference sequence). The V gene lost 10 bases and the J gene lost 6 bases, with 9 bases spanning the gap.

The chain couples TRBV5-1 to TRBJ1-3; D possibly corresponds to TRBD1 (5 bases). V was clipped by 4 bases and J by 2 bases, with 13 bases between them. The CDR3 consists of 15 residues. Germline values: CDR1 SGHRS, CDR2 YFSETQ. CDR3 coding DNA: TGCGCCAGCAGCCTACCCGGGGCAGCTGGAAACACCATATATTTT. This encodes CASSLPGAAGNTIYF.

The chain combines TRBV10-3 with TRBJ1-4, with 7 bases lining up with TRBD1. The CDR3 has 13 residues. V dropped 11 bases and J dropped 7; count of bases not matched to a gene: 10. Germline assignment: CDR1 ENHRY and CDR2 SYGVKD. CDR3 sequence reads: CAATTGLGEKLFF. The CDR3 DNA is TGTGCCGCCACGACAGGGTTAGGTGAAAAACTGTTTTTT.

This clone was found a few times. The J gene is TRBJ2-3, the V gene TRBV10-3; TRBD1 agrees at 7 bases. Germline trimming cut 5 bases from V and 1 base from J; bases unmatched to any gene: 3. Germline CDR1 reads ENHRY; CDR2 reads SYGVKD. The CDR3 has 14 residues. The DNA of the CDR3 is TGTGCCATCAGTCGACAGGGAGGCACAGATACGCAGTATTTT. It is translated as CAISRQGGTDTQYF.

The chain combines TRBV4-2 with TRBJ1-4; D is possibly TRBD1 (5 bases). This CDR3 contains 12 residues. Germline V lookup: CDR1 LGHNA, CDR2 YNFKEQ. The V end was cut by 2 bases, the J end by 7 bases, with 5 bases between. CDR3 residues: CASSQTGEKLFF. The CDR3 DNA is TGTGCCAGCAGCCAAACAGGTGAAAAACTGTTTTTT.

This chain joins TRBV7-2 and TRBJ2-7; the D gene is possibly TRBD1 (6 bases). Germline loops: CDR1 SGHTA, CDR2 FQGNSA. The CDR3 is 14 residues long. V lost 2 bases, J lost 2 bases, and 10 bases lay in between. As DNA, the CDR3 is TGTGCCAGCAGCTTATATGGACAGACCTACGAGCAGTACTTC. Amino acid sequence: CASSLYGQTYEQYF.

The V gene is TRBV5-1, the J gene TRBJ2-1, with D unresolved. This CDR3 contains 15 residues. Germline V gives CDR1 SGHRS, CDR2 YFSETQ. Trimming cost V 0 bases and J 9 bases, with 16 bases left between them. This CDR3 is CASSLEGARPLEQFF. In DNA, the CDR3 is TGCGCCAGCAGCTTGGAAGGCGCCAGGCCCCTTGAGCAGTTCTTC.

CDR3 sequence: CASRAGRGNEQFF. The CDR3 coding sequence is TGTGCCAGCAGGGCCGGTAGGGGCAATGAGCAGTTCTTC. The chain is built from TRBV2 and TRBJ2-1; D may be TRBD1 (5 bases). The CDR3 contains 13 residues. The germline V gene encodes CDR1 SNHLY and CDR2 FYNNEI. The V end lost 6 bases, the J end lost 6 bases, and 12 bases lay between the germline ends. Using reference TRBV2 and TRBJ2-1 for the parts outside the CDR3, the full variable domain is EPEVTQTPSHQVTQMGQEVILRCVPISNHLYFYWYRQILGQKVEFLVSFYNNEISEKSEIFDDQFSVERPDGSNFTLKIRSTKLEDSAMYFCASRAGRGNEQFFGPGTRLTVL.